This T cell receptor (beta chain) stems from a study of blood T cell repertoires in COVID-19. Turning to the study itself: Sample material is recorded as cDNA or gDNA derived from T cells, B-cell-depleted T cells, or PBMCs.

Trimming took 2 bases from V and 0 from J, leaving 8 bases between them. The CDR3 extends over 14 amino acids. Germline V gene data show CDR1 as KGHSH and CDR2 as LQKENI. Repertoires were generated with immunoSEQ multiplex PCR, while TCRdb's copy carries only in-frame clones and drops some. The data show about 330,000 clones, with about 87% seen just once and over 4.5% held by the top ten. V and J are TRBV18 and TRBJ2-7; D ambiguous. The sequenced material came from PBMCs or T cells enriched from blood (not recorded which). This clonotype was sampled from a man aged 30-40 years who had recovered from COVID-19. CDR3 bases: TGTGCCAGCTCACCAACGACACGCTCCTACGAGCAGTACTTC. This gives the protein CASSPTTRSYEQYF.